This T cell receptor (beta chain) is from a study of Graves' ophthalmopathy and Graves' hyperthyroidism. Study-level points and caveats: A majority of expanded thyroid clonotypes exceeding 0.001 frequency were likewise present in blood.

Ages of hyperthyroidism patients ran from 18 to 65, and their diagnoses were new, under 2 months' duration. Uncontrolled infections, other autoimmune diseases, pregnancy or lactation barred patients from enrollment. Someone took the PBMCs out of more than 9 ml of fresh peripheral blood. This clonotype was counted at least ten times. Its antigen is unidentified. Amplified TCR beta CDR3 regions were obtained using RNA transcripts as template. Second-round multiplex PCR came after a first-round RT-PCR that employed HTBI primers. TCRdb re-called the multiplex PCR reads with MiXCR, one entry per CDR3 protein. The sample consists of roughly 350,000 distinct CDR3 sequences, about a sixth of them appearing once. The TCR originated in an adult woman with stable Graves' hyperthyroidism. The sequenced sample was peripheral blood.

Here the CDR3 DNA reads TGTGCCAGCAGCCCACAGGCGAACACCGGGGAGCTGTTTTTT. Its translation: CASSPQANTGELFF. The chain is built from TRBV14 and TRBJ2-2, with a tentative D call TRBD1 (5 bases). V lost 4 bases and J lost 0, with 6 bases in between. The germline V gene has CDR1 SGHDN and CDR2 FVKESK. The CDR3 runs 14 residues.